This T cell receptor beta chain was sequenced for a study of T cells after yellow fever vaccination. Study information: In the case of low-cell-number fractions, SMART-Seq v4 Ultra Low Input was used for preparation.

The CDR3 loop spans 16 amino acids. The V and J ends lost 5 bases and 0 bases respectively, with 16 bases between them. TCRdb re-analysed the 5' RACE reads in MiXCR, keeping a single row per CDR3 protein. This sample yields some 560,000 distinct CDR3 sequences, of which about 15% are seen a single time; 17% belongs to the top ten. This chain uses TRBV12-3 or TRBV12-4 with TRBJ1-1, with D possibly TRBD1 on 5 matching bases. Sequencing was performed on PBMCs, taken 4 to 6 days after the first yellow fever vaccination. The sequence was collected from a man between 18 and 35 years old who received the YFV17D yellow fever vaccine. CDR3 nucleotide sequence: TGTGCCAGCAGTCCGGGCTGGGCAGGGATGAACACTGAAGCTTTCTTT. Amino acids: CASSPGWAGMNTEAFF.